The entry that follows covers one TCR beta chain sequence. Repertoires were generated with immunoSEQ multiplex PCR, while TCRdb's copy carries only in-frame clones and drops some. The sample lists 71,000 or so clones, 90% occurring once. This sample is part of a study of blood T cell repertoires in COVID-19. Overall study context: Sources were T cells, B-cell-depleted T cells, or PBMCs; the material itself was cDNA or gDNA.

Trimming removed 6 bases from V and 6 bases from J, with 17 bases in between. CDR1 and CDR2 (germline): MGHRA, YSYEKL. The CDR3 consists of 14 residues. The sample consisted of peripheral blood. The chain is built from TRBV4-1 and TRBJ1-1, with a tentative D call TRBD1 (6 bases). This TCR was sampled from a woman aged 18-29 years with acute or convalescent COVID-19. The CDR3 region is CASSPDRPKAEAFF. CDR3 in DNA: TGCGCCAGCAGTCCGGACAGACCCAAGGCTGAAGCTTTCTTT.